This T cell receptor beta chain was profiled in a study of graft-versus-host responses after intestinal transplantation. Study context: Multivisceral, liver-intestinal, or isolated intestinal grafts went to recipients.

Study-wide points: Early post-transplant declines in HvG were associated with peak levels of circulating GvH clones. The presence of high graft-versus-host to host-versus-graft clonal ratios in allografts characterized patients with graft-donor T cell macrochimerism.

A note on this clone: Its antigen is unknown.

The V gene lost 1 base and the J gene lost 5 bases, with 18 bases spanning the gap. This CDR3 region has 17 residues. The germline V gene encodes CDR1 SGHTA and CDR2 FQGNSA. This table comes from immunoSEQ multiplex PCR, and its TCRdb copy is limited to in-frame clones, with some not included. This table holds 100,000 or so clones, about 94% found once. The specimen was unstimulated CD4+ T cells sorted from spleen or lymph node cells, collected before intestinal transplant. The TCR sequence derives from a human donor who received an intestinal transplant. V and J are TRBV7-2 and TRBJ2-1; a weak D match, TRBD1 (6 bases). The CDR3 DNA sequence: TGTGCCAGCAGCTTAGGAGATGGGACACCTAAACACAATGAGCAGTTCTTC. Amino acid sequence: CASSLGDGTPKHNEQFF.